This entry lists 27 T cell receptor beta chains sequenced from one sample in a study of T cell changes during pregnancy in multiple sclerosis. Sequenced by immunoSEQ multiplex PCR; TCRdb stores in-frame clones only, minus some. This sample yields tens of thousands of clones, of which approximately 92% are seen a single time; around 2.3% belongs to the top ten. Sequences were derived from peripheral blood, sampled before pregnancy. These TCRs come from a female donor with multiple sclerosis, enrolled in a pregnancy study.

The chain joins TRBV9 to TRBJ2-3, with 7 positions matching TRBD2. The CDR3 runs to 16 residues. V dropped 2 bases and J dropped 5; count of bases not matched to a gene: 11. CDR1 is SGDLS and CDR2 is YYNGEE in the germline V gene. CDR3 bases: TGTGCCAGCAGCGTGCTCGCGCGGGAGATTAGAGATACGCAGTATTTT. It encodes CASSVLAREIRDTQYF.

The rearrangement joins TRBV6-6 to TRBJ2-7, with D possibly TRBD2 on 6 matching bases. This CDR3 is built from 15 residues. Trimming stripped 0 bases from V and 3 bases from J, with 12 bases between. Germline assignment: CDR1 MNHNY and CDR2 SVGAGI (reference sequence). The CDR3 here is CASSYSRLENYEQYF. The CDR3 nucleotides read TGTGCCAGCAGTTACTCTCGACTAGAAAACTACGAGCAGTACTTC.

This chain uses TRBV5-6 with TRBJ1-1, with 10 bases aligning to TRBD1. Germline CDR1 and CDR2: SGHDT and YYEEEE. V lost 3 bases and J lost 11; bases outside the gene matches: 7. CDR3 length equals 13 residues. The CDR3 DNA follows: TGTGCCAGCAGCTGGACCGGGACAGGGGACGCTTTCTTT. Its protein is CASSWTGTGDAFF.

The rearrangement links TRBV7-9 to TRBJ2-7; possibly TRBD2 for D (5 bases). V dropped 3 bases and J dropped 2 bases, with 14 bases sitting between them. The germline V gene encodes CDR1 SEHNR and CDR2 FQNEAQ (reference sequence). The length of the CDR3 is 15 residues. CDR3: CASSFGVGTAYEQYF. The CDR3 DNA follows: TGTGCCAGCAGCTTCGGGGTGGGAACAGCCTACGAGCAGTACTTC.

The chain combines TRBV18 with TRBJ2-7, with D unclear. CDR1 and CDR2 (germline): KGHSH, LQKENI. The CDR3 extends over 13 amino acids. V lost 0 bases and J lost 0, with 3 bases in between. In DNA form, the CDR3 reads TGTGCCAGCTCACCACCCCACTCCTACGAGCAGTACTTC. Encoded protein: CASSPPHSYEQYF. Based on the CDR3 plus reference TRBV18 and TRBJ2-7, the full variable domain is NAGVMQNPRHLVRRRGQEARLRCSPMKGHSHVYWYRQLPEEGLKFMVYLQKENIIDESGMPKERFSAEFPKEGPSILRIQQVVRGDSAAYFCASSPPHSYEQYFGPGTRLTVT.

The chain carries TRBV28 and TRBJ2-5; TRBD2 is a possible D gene (6 bases). CDR1 is MDHEN and CDR2 is SYDVKM in the germline V gene. Trimming pared 3 bases from V and 5 bases from J, leaving 16 bases between. The CDR3 is 15 residues long. CDR3 residues: CASSFGGSGVETQYF. Written as DNA, the CDR3 is TGTGCCAGCAGTTTTGGGGGGTCAGGTGTTGAGACCCAGTACTTC.

This CDR3 is CASEAGLANEQYF. For the CDR3, the DNA is TGTGCCAGCGAGGCGGGACTAGCGAACGAGCAGTACTTC. J is TRBJ2-7 and V is TRBV6-1, with 10 bases identical to TRBD2. This CDR3 has 13 residues. Germline V gene data show CDR1 as MNHNS and CDR2 as SASEGT. V was clipped by 8 bases and J by 5 bases; unmatched bases: 6.

This clone was counted a single time. This chain connects TRBV27 to TRBJ1-1, with D uncertain. Trimming left V 1 base short and J 6 bases short, with 12 bases between. The CDR3 has 14 residues. Germline V gene data show CDR1 as MNHEY and CDR2 as SMNVEV (reference sequence). In nucleotides, the CDR3 is TGTGCCAGCAGTTTATTTGGCGGTCCCTCTGAAGCTTTCTTT. Protein: CASSLFGGPSEAFF.

The rearrangement joins TRBV18 to TRBJ2-7; 10 nucleotides agree with TRBD1. V shed 5 bases, J shed 1 base, and the junction held 2 bases outside the gene matches. This CDR3 is built from 14 residues. From germline, CDR1 is KGHSH and CDR2 LQKENI. The CDR3 is CASSSGQGSYEQYF. The DNA of the CDR3 is TGTGCCAGCTCATCGGGACAGGGGTCCTACGAGCAGTACTTC. Full variable domain (outside the CDR3, taken from reference TRBV18 and TRBJ2-7): NAGVMQNPRHLVRRRGQEARLRCSPMKGHSHVYWYRQLPEEGLKFMVYLQKENIIDESGMPKERFSAEFPKEGPSILRIQQVVRGDSAAYFCASSSGQGSYEQYFGPGTRLTVT.

V gene TRBV7-9 combines with J gene TRBJ2-3; possibly TRBD1 for D (6 bases). The V end lost 5 bases, the J end lost 6 bases, and 24 bases lay between the germline ends. The germline V gene has CDR1 SEHNR and CDR2 FQNEAQ (reference sequence). The CDR3 consists of 17 residues. The CDR3 spells CASSRFTGSHLVDTQYF. For the CDR3, the DNA is TGTGCCAGCAGCCGATTCACAGGGAGCCACCTGGTCGATACGCAGTATTTT. Looking up the rest from reference TRBV7-9 and TRBJ2-3 gives the full variable domain: DTGVSQNPRHKITKRGQNVTFRCDPISEHNRLYWYRQTLGQGPEFLTYFQNEAQLEKSRLLSDRFSAERPKGSFSTLEIQRTEQGDSAMYLCASSRFTGSHLVDTQYFGPGTRLTVL.

The chain has TRBV6-7 and TRBJ2-7; 13 nucleotides align to TRBD2. TRBV6-7 is an ORF for which the function is uncertain. The CDR3 has 16 residues. Trimming removed 4 bases from V and 4 bases from J; junction bases left unmatched: 7. The CDR3 sequence is CASSWTSGRNAYEQYF. For the CDR3, the DNA is TGTGCCAGCAGTTGGACTAGCGGGAGAAACGCTTACGAGCAGTACTTC.

Points on this clone: This sample also contains other DNA sequences that code for the same CDR3. This chain links TRBV7-3 with TRBJ1-1; tentative D call: TRBD1 (6 bases). The V end lost 3 bases, the J end lost 5 bases, and 10 bases lay between the germline ends. CDR1 and CDR2 from the germline V gene are SGHTA and FQGTGA. This CDR3 spans 13 amino acids. The CDR3 protein is CASSLGGGTEAFF. The CDR3 DNA is TGTGCCAGCAGCTTGGGAGGGGGGACTGAAGCTTTCTTT.

This chain uses TRBV9 with TRBJ1-4; 9 nucleotides align to TRBD1. The CDR3 sequence is 15 residues long. CDR1 is SGDLS and CDR2 is YYNGEE in the germline V gene. J gave up 3 bases and V 4 bases, and 4 bases lay outside the gene matches. The CDR3 coding sequence is TGTGCCAGCAGCCTACAGGGGGCTTCTAATGAAAAACTGTTTTTT. Its translation: CASSLQGASNEKLFF.

The chain has TRBV6-6 and TRBJ2-7; D possibly corresponds to TRBD1 (5 bases). V lost 6 bases and J lost 2, with 8 bases in between. The germline V gene encodes CDR1 MNHNY and CDR2 SVGAGI (reference sequence). The CDR3 runs to 12 residues. CDR3 loop: CASRRQPYEQYF. CDR3 bases: TGTGCCAGCAGACGACAGCCCTACGAGCAGTACTTC.

The rearrangement links TRBV6-1 to TRBJ2-1; D is unresolved. The length of the CDR3 is 15 residues. The V end was cut by 6 bases, the J end by 3 bases, with 15 bases between. Germline CDR1 is MNHNS and CDR2 is SASEGT. CDR3 in amino acids: CASSEPLTYYNEQFF. The DNA for the CDR3 is TGTGCCAGCAGCGAGCCCCTTACCTACTACAATGAGCAGTTCTTC.

The rearrangement joins TRBV6-5 to TRBJ2-7; 7 bases are shared with TRBD1. V was clipped by 5 bases and J by 0 bases; unmatched bases: 1. This CDR3 contains 13 residues. Looked up from germline, CDR1 is MNHEY and CDR2 is SVGAGI. This CDR3 reads CASSRQGSYEQYF. The CDR3 bases are TGTGCCAGCAGTAGACAGGGCTCCTACGAGCAGTACTTC.

The rearrangement uses TRBV11-2 and TRBJ2-7; a weak D match, TRBD1 (5 bases). Germline V lookup: CDR1 SGHAT, CDR2 FQNNGV. The CDR3 length is 13 residues. Trimming removed 1 base at V and 5 bases at J, with 9 bases between. Here the CDR3 reads CASSLVSGHEQYF. DNA of the CDR3: TGTGCCAGCAGCTTAGTATCAGGGCACGAGCAGTACTTC.

CDR3 region: CASSDPSSGATHYEQYF. DNA of the CDR3: TGTGCCAGCAGCGATCCTTCTAGCGGGGCCACACACTACGAGCAGTACTTC. The V gene is TRBV5-4, the J gene TRBJ2-7; 9 bases are shared with TRBD2. V trimming: 4 bases; J trimming: 3 bases; junction bases outside the gene matches: 14. Germline V gene lookup returns CDR1 SGHNT and CDR2 YYREEE (reference sequence). This CDR3 is built from 17 residues.

The gene calls are TRBV4-3 and TRBJ1-1; tentatively, D is TRBD1 (5 bases). V was clipped by 1 base and J by 6 bases, with 9 bases between them. CDR1 and CDR2 from the germline V gene are LGHNA and YSLEER. The CDR3 consists of 13 residues. The chain's CDR3 is CASSQVRGAEAFF. The CDR3 nucleotides are TGCGCCAGCAGCCAAGTTAGGGGCGCTGAAGCTTTCTTT.

This clone was seen a single time. The genes are TRBV4-2 and TRBJ2-1, with TRBD2 matching over 11 bases. The CDR3 length is 16 residues. With 2 bases clipped from V and 5 bases from J, the junction kept 5 bases outside the gene matches. Germline V lookup: CDR1 LGHNA, CDR2 YNFKEQ. The CDR3 sequence is CASSQTMTSGDNEQFF. CDR3 DNA: TGTGCCAGCAGCCAAACAATGACTAGCGGGGACAATGAGCAGTTCTTC.

This chain connects TRBV7-9 to TRBJ1-1, with a tentative D call TRBD1 (6 bases). CDR1 and CDR2 (germline): SEHNR, FQNEAQ (reference sequence). The CDR3 covers 14 residues. The germline V and J ends were trimmed by 5 bases and 2 bases, with 12 bases remaining between them. CDR3 coding DNA: TGTGCCAGCAGCCTCGGGACACCTAACACTGAAGCTTTCTTT. Its protein product is CASSLGTPNTEAFF.

The rearrangement joins TRBV5-1 to TRBJ2-5; D is unclear. Germline CDR1 and CDR2: SGHRS and YFSETQ. This CDR3 is 13 amino acids long. V was shortened by 5 bases and J by 2 bases, with 10 bases between the two germline ends. The CDR3 sequence: CASRRSAQETQYF. CDR3 nucleotides: TGCGCCAGCAGGCGGTCCGCACAAGAGACCCAGTACTTC.

The chain couples TRBV28 to TRBJ1-5, with 10 bases that match TRBD1. CDR1 MDHEN and CDR2 SYDVKM come from the germline V gene. Trimming at V came to 3 bases and at J to 1 base, leaving 12 bases not matched to a gene. The CDR3 has 19 residues. CDR3 amino acids: CASSFLDRGRLFSNQPQHF. The CDR3 bases are TGTGCCAGCAGTTTTCTCGACAGGGGGCGTTTGTTCAGCAATCAGCCCCAGCATTTT. Complete variable domain (other parts from reference TRBV28 and TRBJ1-5): DVKVTQSSRYLVKRTGEKVFLECVQDMDHENMFWYRQDPGLGLRLIYFSYDVKMKEKGDIPEGYSVSREKKERFSLILESASTNQTSMYLCASSFLDRGRLFSNQPQHFGDGTRLSIL.

This clone was counted once. The chain is built from TRBV4-3 and TRBJ2-1; 13 bases line up with TRBD2. Germline V gives CDR1 LGHNA, CDR2 YSLEER. The CDR3 covers 16 residues. The J segment lost 6 bases and the V segment lost 5 bases, leaving 7 bases of the junction unmatched. CDR3 DNA: TGCGCCAGCAGCACCTTACTAGCGGGAGGGCCCAATGAGCAGTTCTTC. Residues: CASSTLLAGGPNEQFF.

The J gene is TRBJ2-7, the V gene TRBV5-4; 16 bases agree with TRBD2. In germline, CDR1 is SGHNT, CDR2 YYREEE (reference sequence). The ends lost 0 bases at V and 5 bases at J; junction bases unmatched: 8. This CDR3 contains 18 residues. For the CDR3, the DNA is TGTGCCAGCAGCTTGGCGGGGACTAGCGGGAGGGTGAGGAACGAGCAGTACTTC. Translation: CASSLAGTSGRVRNEQYF. The full variable domain, its missing parts supplied by reference TRBV5-4 and TRBJ2-7, is ETGVTQSPTHLIKTRGQQVTLRCSSQSGHNTVSWYQQALGQGPQFIFQYYREEENGRGNFPPRFSGLQFPNYSSELNVNALELDDSALYLCASSLAGTSGRVRNEQYFGPGTRLTVT.

The sample holds one count of this clone. The rearrangement uses TRBV19 and TRBJ1-5; D is perhaps TRBD1 (6 bases). The germline V gene has CDR1 LNHDA and CDR2 SQIVND (reference sequence). Trimming left V 6 bases short and J 5 bases short, with 14 bases between. The CDR3 runs to 14 residues. CDR3 DNA sequence: TGTGCCAGTAGCACCGGGACAAGATATCAGCCCCAGCATTTT. It is translated as CASSTGTRYQPQHF.

This clone has only a few counts. The chain couples TRBV7-3 to TRBJ2-7, with D possibly TRBD1 on 5 matching bases. This CDR3 has 15 residues. The germline V gene has CDR1 SGHTA and CDR2 FQGTGA. The V end was cut by 6 bases, the J end by 2 bases, with 17 bases between. In DNA, the CDR3 is TGTGCCAGCAGTTCAAACCCTGGCAGGGCCTACGAGCAGTACTTC. This translates into CASSSNPGRAYEQYF.